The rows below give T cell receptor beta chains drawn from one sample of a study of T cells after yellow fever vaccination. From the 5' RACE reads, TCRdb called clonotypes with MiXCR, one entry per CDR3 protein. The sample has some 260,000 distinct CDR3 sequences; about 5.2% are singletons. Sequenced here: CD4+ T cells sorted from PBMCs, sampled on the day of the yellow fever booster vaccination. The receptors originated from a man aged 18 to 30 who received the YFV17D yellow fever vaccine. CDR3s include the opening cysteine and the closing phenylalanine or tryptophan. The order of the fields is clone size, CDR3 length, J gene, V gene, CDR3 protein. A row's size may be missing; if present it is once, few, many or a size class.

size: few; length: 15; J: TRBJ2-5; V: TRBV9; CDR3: CASSVGPGGRETQYF
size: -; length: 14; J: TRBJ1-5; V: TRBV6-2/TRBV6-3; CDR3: CASSSQGGYQPQHF
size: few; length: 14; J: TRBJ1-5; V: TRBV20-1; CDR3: CSARDETGEQPQHF
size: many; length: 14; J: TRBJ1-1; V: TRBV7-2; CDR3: CASIRDREGTEAFF
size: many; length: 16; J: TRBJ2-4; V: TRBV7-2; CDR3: CARIRTGKPAKNIQYF
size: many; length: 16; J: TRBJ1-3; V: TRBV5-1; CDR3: CASSTYGESSGNTIYF
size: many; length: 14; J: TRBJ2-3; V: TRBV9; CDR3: CASSVEGGADTQYF
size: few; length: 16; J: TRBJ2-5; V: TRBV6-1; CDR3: CASSEPPVFGRETQYF
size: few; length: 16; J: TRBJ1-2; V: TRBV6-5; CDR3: CASSGNNRVFNYGYTF
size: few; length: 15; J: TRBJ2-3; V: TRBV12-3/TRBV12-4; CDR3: CASSLSAAGMNTQYF
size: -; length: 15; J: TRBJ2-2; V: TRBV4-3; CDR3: CASSHRSGTTGELFF
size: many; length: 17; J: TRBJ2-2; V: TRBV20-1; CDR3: CSARMHAGGGRTGELFF
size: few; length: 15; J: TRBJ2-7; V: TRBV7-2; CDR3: CASSFTGTGTHEQYF
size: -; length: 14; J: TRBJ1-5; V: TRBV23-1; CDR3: CASPEGNDDQPQHF
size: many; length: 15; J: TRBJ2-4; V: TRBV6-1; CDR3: CASSEAAGTKNIQYF
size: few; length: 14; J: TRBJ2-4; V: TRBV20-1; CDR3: CSASRGGAKNIQYF
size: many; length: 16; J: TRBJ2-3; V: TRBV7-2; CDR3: CASSSPPGFRGGTQYF
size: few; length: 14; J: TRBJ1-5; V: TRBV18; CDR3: CASSYETGPQPQHF
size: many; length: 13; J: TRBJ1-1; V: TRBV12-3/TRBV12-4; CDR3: CASSLWKFPEAFF